This T cell receptor (beta chain) was recorded in a study of post-analysis software for immune sequencing data. Study information: Relapsing-remitting, secondary progressive and progressive-relapsing courses of multiple sclerosis were included. The study's findings and limits: Controls significantly exceeded multiple sclerosis patients in normalized Chao1 diversity. F-measure co-clustering was strong for batch-matched samples.

As regards this clonotype: What it binds is unknown.

Carried by the TCR beta cDNA libraries were unique molecular identifiers. TCRdb itself ran the PCR reads through MiXCR, one entry per CDR3 protein. The data show approximately 440,000 distinct CDR3 sequences, around 40% seen once. The sequencing sample was made of blood. This receptor was obtained from a girl aged 5-17 years with multiple sclerosis.

The DNA of the CDR3 is TGTGCCAGCAGTTACCTGGGTCTGTGGATGAACACTGAAGCTTTCTTT. The encoded protein is CASSYLGLWMNTEAFF. V gene TRBV6-5 combines with J gene TRBJ1-1; D remains unclear. Trimming took off 2 bases at V and 0 bases at J, with 13 bases between the two ends. CDR1 is MNHEY and CDR2 is SVGAGI in the germline V gene. The CDR3 spans 16 residues.